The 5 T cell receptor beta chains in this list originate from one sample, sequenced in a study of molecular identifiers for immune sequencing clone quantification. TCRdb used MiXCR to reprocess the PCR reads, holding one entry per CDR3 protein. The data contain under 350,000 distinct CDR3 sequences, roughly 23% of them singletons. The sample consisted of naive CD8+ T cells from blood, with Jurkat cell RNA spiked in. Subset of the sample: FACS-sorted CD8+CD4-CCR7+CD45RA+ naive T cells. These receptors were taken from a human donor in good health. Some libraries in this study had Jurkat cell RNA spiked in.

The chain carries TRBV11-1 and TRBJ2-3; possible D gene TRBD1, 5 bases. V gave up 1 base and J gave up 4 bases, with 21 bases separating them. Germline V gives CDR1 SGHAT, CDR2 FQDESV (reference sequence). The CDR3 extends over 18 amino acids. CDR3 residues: CASSLELGRQSPPDTQYF. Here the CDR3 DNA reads TGTGCCAGCAGCTTAGAGTTGGGTAGACAGAGCCCTCCAGATACGCAGTATTTT. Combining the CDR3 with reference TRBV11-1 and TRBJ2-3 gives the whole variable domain EAEVAQSPRYKITEKSQAVAFWCDPISGHATLYWYRQILGQGPELLVQFQDESVVDDSQLPKDRFSAERLKGVDSTLKIQPAELGDSAMYLCASSLELGRQSPPDTQYFGPGTRLTVL.

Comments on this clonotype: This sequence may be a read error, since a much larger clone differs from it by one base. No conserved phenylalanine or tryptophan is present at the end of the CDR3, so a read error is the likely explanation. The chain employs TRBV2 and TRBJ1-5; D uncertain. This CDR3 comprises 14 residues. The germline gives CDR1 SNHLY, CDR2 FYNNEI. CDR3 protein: CASSEVLDYQPQHL. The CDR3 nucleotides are TGTGCCAGCAGCGAAGTCTTGGACTATCAGCCCCAGCATCTT.

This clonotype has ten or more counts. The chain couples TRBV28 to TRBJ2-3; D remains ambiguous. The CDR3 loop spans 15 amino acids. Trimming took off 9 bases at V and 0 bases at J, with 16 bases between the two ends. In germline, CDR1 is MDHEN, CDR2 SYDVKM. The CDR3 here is CASSWTSLSTDTQYF. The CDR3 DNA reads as TGTGCCAGTTCTTGGACCTCCCTCAGCACAGATACGCAGTATTTT.

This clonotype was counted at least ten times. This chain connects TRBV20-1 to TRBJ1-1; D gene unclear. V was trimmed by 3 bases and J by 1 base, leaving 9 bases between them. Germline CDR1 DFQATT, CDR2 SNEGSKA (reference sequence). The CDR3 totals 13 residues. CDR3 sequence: CSARGDSNTEAFF. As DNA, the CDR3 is TGCAGTGCTAGGGGTGATTCGAACACTGAAGCTTTCTTT.

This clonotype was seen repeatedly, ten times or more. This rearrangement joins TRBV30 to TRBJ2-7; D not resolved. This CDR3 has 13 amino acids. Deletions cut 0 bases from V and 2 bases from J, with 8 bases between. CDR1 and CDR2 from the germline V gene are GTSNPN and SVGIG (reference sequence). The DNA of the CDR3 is TGTGCCTGGAGTGTTGGGCTTACCTACGAGCAGTACTTC. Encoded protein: CAWSVGLTYEQYF.